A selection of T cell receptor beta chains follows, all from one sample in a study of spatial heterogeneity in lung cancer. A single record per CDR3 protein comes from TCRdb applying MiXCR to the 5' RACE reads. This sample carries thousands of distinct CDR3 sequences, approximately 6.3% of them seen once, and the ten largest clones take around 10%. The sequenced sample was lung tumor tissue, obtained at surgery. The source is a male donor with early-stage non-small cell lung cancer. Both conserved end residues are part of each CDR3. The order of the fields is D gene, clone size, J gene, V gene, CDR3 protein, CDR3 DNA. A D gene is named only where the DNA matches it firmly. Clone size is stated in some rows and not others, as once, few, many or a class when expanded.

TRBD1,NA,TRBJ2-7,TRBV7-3,CASSLGGSAGGSNEQYF,TGTGCCAGCAGCTTAGGAGGATCGGCAGGGGGTAGCAACGAGCAGTACTTC
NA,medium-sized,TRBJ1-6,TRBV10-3,CAISELSGGANSPLHF,TGTGCCATCAGTGAGTTATCCGGGGGAGCGAATTCACCCCTCCACTTT
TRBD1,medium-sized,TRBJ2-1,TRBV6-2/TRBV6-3,CASTLTGTGGRNEQFF,TGTGCCAGCACTCTAACCGGGACAGGGGGAAGAAATGAGCAGTTCTTC
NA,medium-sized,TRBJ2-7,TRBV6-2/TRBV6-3,CASSYVGRDYEQYF,TGTGCCAGCAGTTACGTCGGCAGGGACTACGAGCAGTACTTC
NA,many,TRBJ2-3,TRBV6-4,CASSDSEGGTDTQYF,TGTGCCAGCAGTGACTCGGAGGGGGGCACAGATACGCAGTATTTT
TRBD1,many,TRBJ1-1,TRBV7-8,CASSLVGQGNTEAFF,TGTGCCAGCAGCTTAGTGGGACAGGGCAACACTGAAGCTTTCTTT
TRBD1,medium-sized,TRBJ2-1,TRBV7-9,CASSPGTGRRYNEQFF,TGTGCCAGCAGCCCCGGGACAGGGAGGCGCTACAATGAGCAGTTCTTC
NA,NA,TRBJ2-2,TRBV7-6,CASSLGGYTGELFF,TGTGCCAGCAGCTTAGGGGGCTACACCGGGGAGCTGTTTTTT
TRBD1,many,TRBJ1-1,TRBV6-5,CASSYLRTGSEAFF,TGTGCCAGCAGTTACTTAAGGACAGGGAGTGAAGCTTTCTTT
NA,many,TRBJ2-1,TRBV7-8,CASSSGTYNEQFF,TGTGCCAGCAGCTCGGGCACCTACAATGAGCAGTTCTTC
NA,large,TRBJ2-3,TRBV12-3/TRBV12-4,CASPTGDTQYF,TGTGCCAGCCCCACAGGGGATACGCAGTATTTT
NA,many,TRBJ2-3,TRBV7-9,CASSLGRSTDTQYF,TGTGCCAGCAGCTTAGGGAGGAGCACAGATACGCAGTATTTT
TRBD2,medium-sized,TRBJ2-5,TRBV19,CASSTGRTSGLEETQYF,TGTGCCAGTAGTACGGGGAGGACTAGCGGGTTGGAAGAGACCCAGTACTTC
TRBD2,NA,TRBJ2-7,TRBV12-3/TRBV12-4,CASSLYSWTSGGTHYEQYF,TGTGCCAGCAGTTTATACTCGTGGACTAGCGGGGGTACTCACTACGAGCAGTACTTC
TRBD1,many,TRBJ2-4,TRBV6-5,CASSRRQGAREYF,TGTGCCAGCAGTCGACGACAGGGGGCAAGGGAGTACTTC
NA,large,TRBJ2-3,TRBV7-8,CASSAKRLGTDTQYF,TGTGCCAGCAGCGCCAAGAGATTAGGCACAGATACGCAGTATTTT
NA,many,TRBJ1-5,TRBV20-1,CSASKGVLGQPQHF,TGCAGTGCTAGTAAGGGGGTTCTAGGTCAGCCCCAGCATTTT
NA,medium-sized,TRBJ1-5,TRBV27,CASSLRWRADQPQHF,TGTGCCAGCAGTTTACGGTGGAGGGCGGATCAGCCCCAGCATTTT
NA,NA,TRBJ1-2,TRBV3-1,CASKSQGTSYGYTF,TGTGCCAGCAAATCACAGGGAACGTCCTATGGCTACACCTTC
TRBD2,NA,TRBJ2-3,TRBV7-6,CASRPGSGRSDTQYF,TGTGCCAGCAGACCGGGCAGCGGGAGGTCAGATACGCAGTATTTT
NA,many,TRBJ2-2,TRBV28,CASSPYTGELFF,TGTGCCAGCTCCCCTTACACCGGGGAGCTGTTTTTT
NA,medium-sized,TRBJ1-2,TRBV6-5,CASSYHSANYGYTF,TGTGCCAGCAGTTACCACAGTGCTAACTATGGCTACACCTTC
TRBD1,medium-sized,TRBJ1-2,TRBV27,CASSRTGTGTGYGYTF,TGTGCCAGCAGTAGGACCGGGACAGGGACCGGCTATGGCTACACCTTC
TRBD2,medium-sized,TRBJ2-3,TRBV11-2,CASSLGLAGESTDTQYF,TGTGCCAGCAGCTTGGGACTAGCGGGGGAAAGCACAGATACGCAGTATTTT
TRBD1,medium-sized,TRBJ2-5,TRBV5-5,CASSTSTGVQETQYF,TGTGCCAGCAGCACGTCTACAGGGGTCCAAGAGACCCAGTACTTC
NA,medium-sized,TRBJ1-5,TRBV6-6,CASRSGSAQPQHF,TGTGCCAGCAGGTCGGGTTCGGCACAGCCCCAGCATTTT
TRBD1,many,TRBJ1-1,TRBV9,CASSPRDSGSTEAFF,TGTGCCAGCAGCCCACGGGACAGCGGATCCACTGAAGCTTTCTTT
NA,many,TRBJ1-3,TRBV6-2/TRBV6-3,CASSPGLAGNTIYF,TGTGCCAGCAGTCCAGGGCTGGCTGGAAACACCATATATTTT
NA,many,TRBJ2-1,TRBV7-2,CASSLGSRDEQFF,TGTGCCAGCAGCTTAGGAAGTCGCGATGAGCAGTTCTTC
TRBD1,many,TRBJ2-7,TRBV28,CASSLGQGSFYEQYF,TGTGCCAGCAGTCTCGGACAGGGGAGTTTCTACGAGCAGTACTTC
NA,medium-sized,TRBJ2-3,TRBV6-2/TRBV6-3,CASTLRGPPDTQYF,TGTGCCAGCACCCTCAGGGGTCCCCCAGATACGCAGTATTTT
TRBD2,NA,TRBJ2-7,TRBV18,CASSPSEPTSGGYEQYF,TGTGCCAGCTCACCCTCGGAGCCAACTAGCGGGGGCTACGAGCAGTACTTC
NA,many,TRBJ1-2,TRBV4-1,CASSFKGSGYTF,TGCGCCAGCAGCTTCAAAGGGTCTGGCTACACCTTC
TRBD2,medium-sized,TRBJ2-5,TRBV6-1,CASSEEAGGSETQYF,TGTGCCAGCAGTGAAGAGGCGGGAGGGTCAGAGACCCAGTACTTC
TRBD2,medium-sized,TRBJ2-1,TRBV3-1,CASSSGLAGNNEQFF,TGTGCCAGCAGCAGCGGACTAGCGGGGAACAATGAGCAGTTCTTC
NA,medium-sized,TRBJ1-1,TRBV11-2,CASSVAGVEAFF,TGTGCCAGCAGCGTGGCCGGGGTTGAAGCTTTCTTT
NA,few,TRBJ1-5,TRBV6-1,CASSEAPGGNQPQHF,TGTGCCAGCAGTGAAGCGCCAGGGGGCAATCAGCCCCAGCATTTT
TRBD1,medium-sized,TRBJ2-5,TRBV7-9,CASSTYRGQETQYF,TGTGCCAGCAGCACCTACAGGGGCCAAGAGACCCAGTACTTC
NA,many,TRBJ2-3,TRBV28,CASHAHDTQYF,TGTGCCAGCCACGCACATGATACGCAGTATTTT
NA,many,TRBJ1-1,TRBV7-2,CASSLKVRVNTEAFF,TGTGCCAGCAGCTTAAAGGTGCGGGTGAACACTGAAGCTTTCTTT
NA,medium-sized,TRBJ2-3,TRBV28,CASSAGYERTDTQYF,TGTGCCAGCAGTGCCGGGTACGAGCGCACAGATACGCAGTATTTT
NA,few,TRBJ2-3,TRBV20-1,CSARVLATTGTQYF,TGCAGTGCTAGAGTTCTAGCCACCACTGGTACGCAGTATTTT
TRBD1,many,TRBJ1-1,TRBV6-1,CASSESPDRAPEAFF,TGTGCCAGCAGTGAGTCCCCTGACAGGGCTCCTGAAGCTTTCTTT
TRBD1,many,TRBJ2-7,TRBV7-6,CASSLGGQGADEQYF,TGTGCCAGCAGCTTAGGGGGACAGGGGGCGGACGAGCAGTACTTC
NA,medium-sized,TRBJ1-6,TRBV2,CASRTGPSNSPLHF,TGTGCCAGCAGGACGGGACCGTCTAATTCACCCCTCCACTTT
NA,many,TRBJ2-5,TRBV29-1,CSVGIGVPETQYF,TGCAGCGTTGGGATAGGGGTTCCCGAGACCCAGTACTTC
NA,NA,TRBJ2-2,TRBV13,CASSLFTYGELFF,TGTGCCAGCAGCTTATTTACATACGGGGAGCTGTTTTTT
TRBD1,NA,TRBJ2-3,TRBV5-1,CASSLQGTFGDTQYF,TGCGCCAGCAGCTTACAGGGGACCTTCGGAGATACGCAGTATTTT
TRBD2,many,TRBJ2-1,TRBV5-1,CASSARSGGASYNEQFF,TGCGCCAGCAGCGCCCGTAGCGGGGGGGCCTCCTACAATGAGCAGTTCTTC
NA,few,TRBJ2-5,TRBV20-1,CSARVPGRQETQYF,TGCAGTGCTAGAGTCCCAGGGCGGCAAGAGACCCAGTACTTC
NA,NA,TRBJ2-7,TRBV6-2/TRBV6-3,CASSYSGKKNYEQYF,TGTGCCAGTAGTTACTCTGGTAAAAAGAACTACGAGCAGTACTTC
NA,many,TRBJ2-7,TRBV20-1,CSARGTGDYEQYF,TGCAGTGCTAGAGGTACCGGTGACTACGAGCAGTACTTC
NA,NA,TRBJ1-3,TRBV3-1,CASSQGADSSGNTIYF,TGTGCCAGCAGCCAAGGGGCCGACAGCTCTGGAAACACCATATATTTT
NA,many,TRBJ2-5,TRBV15,CATSRDRFQETQYF,TGTGCCACCAGCAGAGATCGGTTCCAAGAGACCCAGTACTTC
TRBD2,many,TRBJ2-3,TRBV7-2,CASLTSGGADTQYF,TGTGCCAGCTTAACTAGCGGGGGGGCAGATACGCAGTATTTT